What follows are 17 T cell receptor beta chains derived from one specimen sequenced in a study of T-cell reconstitution after alpha-beta-depleted transplantation in children. Library preparation (for TCRbeta) was performed with unique molecular identifiers. TCRdb itself ran the PCR reads through MiXCR, one entry per CDR3 protein. The table records about 240,000 distinct CDR3 sequences, around 13% of them present only once. The source material was PBMCs from the stem cell graft donor, sampled from the stem cell graft. The receptors were sampled from a human donor who donated a stem cell graft to a child with acute lymphoblastic leukemia.

This clonotype was observed at least ten times. V usage is TRBV7-2 and J usage is TRBJ1-2; TRBD1 is a possible D gene (5 bases). Germline V lookup: CDR1 SGHTA, CDR2 FQGNSA. This CDR3 is 15 amino acids long. V lost 7 bases to trimming and J lost 4 bases, with 19 bases between them. Here the CDR3 reads CASIQSLGRSYGYTF. The CDR3 DNA reads TGTGCCAGCATCCAATCCCTGGGACGGAGCTATGGCTACACCTTC. Looking up the rest from reference TRBV7-2 and TRBJ1-2 gives the full variable domain: GAGVSQSPSNKVTEKGKDVELRCDPISGHTALYWYRQSLGQGLEFLIYFQGNSAPDKSGLPSDRFSAERTGGSVSTLTIQRTQQEDSAVYLCASIQSLGRSYGYTFGSGTRLTVV.

This clonotype came up many times. This chain joins TRBV10-3 and TRBJ1-1; tentatively, D is TRBD1 (5 bases). The CDR3 runs 13 residues. The germline V gene encodes CDR1 ENHRY and CDR2 SYGVKD. Trimming pared 3 bases from V and 3 bases from J, leaving 8 bases between. The CDR3 nucleotides are TGTGCCATCAGTGACAGGGATGACACTGAAGCTTTCTTT. Amino acids: CAISDRDDTEAFF.

Comment on this clonotype: This may be a read error: a much more frequent sequence differs by one nucleotide. A read error is likely, as this CDR3 ends without the conserved phenylalanine or tryptophan. The V and J genes are TRBV29-1 and TRBJ1-2; weak D call: TRBD1 (6 bases). Germline loops: CDR1 SQVTM, CDR2 ANQGSEA. Trimming removed 2 bases from V and 7 bases from J, with 14 bases in between. There are 13 residues in the CDR3. CDR3 loop: CSVEQGQGGGYTL. The CDR3 DNA reads as TGCAGCGTTGAACAGGGGCAGGGCGGTGGCTACACCCTC.

The gene calls are TRBV7-2 and TRBJ2-4, with 7 bases that match TRBD2. The CDR3 length is 14 residues. After removal of 11 bases from V and 1 base from J, the junction contained 8 bases not matched to a gene. Per germline, CDR1 SGHTA and CDR2 FQGNSA. The CDR3 protein is CAVGGVGAKNIQYF. The CDR3 region has the DNA TGTGCCGTGGGGGGGGTAGGTGCCAAAAACATTCAGTACTTC.

Ten or more counts support this clonotype. The chain carries TRBV2 and TRBJ2-5; TRBD2 matches at 7 bases. The germline V gene encodes CDR1 SNHLY and CDR2 FYNNEI. With 1 base clipped from V and 2 bases from J, the junction kept 22 bases outside the gene matches. The CDR3 extends over 21 amino acids. CDR3 coding DNA: TGTGCCAGCAGTGAAGTGGGGCCTGGGCTAGCGGAAGGCCACCTTCAAGAGACCCAGTACTTC. Translating gives CASSEVGPGLAEGHLQETQYF.

This clonotype was found many times. The DNA for the CDR3 is TGCGCCAGCAGCTTGGTGGCTAGCGGGGTCTCCTACAATGAGCAGTTCTTC. This encodes CASSLVASGVSYNEQFF. The chain links TRBV5-1 to TRBJ2-1; 9 bases match TRBD2. V lost 0 bases to trimming and J lost 0 bases; unmatched junction nucleotides: 4. Germline V gene data show CDR1 as SGHRS and CDR2 as YFSETQ. CDR3 size: 17 residues.

This clonotype was observed many times. The rearrangement links TRBV5-1 to TRBJ2-1; D could derive from TRBD1 or TRBD2 (5 bases each). The V and J ends lost 3 bases and 5 bases respectively, with 15 bases between them. Germline CDR1 reads SGHRS; CDR2 reads YFSETQ. The CDR3 is 15 amino acids. The CDR3 DNA reads as TGCGCCAGCAGCTACCGGGACGCACACAACAATGAGCAGTTCTTC. This sequence encodes CASSYRDAHNNEQFF.

The sample holds many counts of this clonotype. The chain joins TRBV29-1 to TRBJ2-1, with D possibly matching TRBD2 (5 bases). CDR1 SQVTM and CDR2 ANQGSEA come from the germline V gene. The CDR3 consists of 11 residues. V dropped 6 bases and J dropped 6 bases, with 9 bases sitting between them. The CDR3 DNA reads as TGCAGCGTCCCGGGGTCCAATGAGCAGTTCTTC. It specifies CSVPGSNEQFF.

This clonotype showed up many times. This chain connects TRBV6-2 or TRBV6-3 to TRBJ2-6; 12 bases map to TRBD1. The CDR3 covers 18 residues. Germline V lookup: CDR1 MNHEY, CDR2 SVGEGT. With V trimmed by 4 bases and J by 3 bases, 7 bases remained unmatched. CDR3 DNA: TGTGCCAGCAGTTCGGCGGGACAGGGGGCTTTTGGGGCCAACGTCCTGACTTTC. Protein: CASSSAGQGAFGANVLTF.

This clonotype was counted many times. The genes are TRBV28 and TRBJ2-3; 8 bases line up with TRBD2. The germline V gene encodes CDR1 MDHEN and CDR2 SYDVKM. Trimming at V came to 3 bases and at J to 2 bases, leaving 10 bases not matched to a gene. The CDR3 is 17 residues long. The CDR3 nucleotides are TGTGCCAGCAGTTTCGGCGGTTCGGGAGGGCCCACAGATACGCAGTATTTT. It codes for CASSFGGSGGPTDTQYF.

With respect to this clonotype: A much larger clone sits a single nucleotide away, making a read error possible. V gene TRBV5-8 combines with J gene TRBJ2-1; TRBD2 matches at 8 bases. The CDR3 is made up of 16 amino acids. Germline V gene lookup returns CDR1 SGHTS and CDR2 YDEGEE. V shed 5 bases, J shed 2 bases, and the junction held 9 bases outside the gene matches. The CDR3, as DNA: TGTGCCAGCAGTTCTACTACTAGCGGAGCCTACAATGAGCAGTTCTTC. Translation: CASSSTTSGAYNEQFF.

This clonotype has ten or more counts. V usage is TRBV20-1 and J usage is TRBJ1-2, with 10 positions matching TRBD1. V was clipped by 3 bases and J by 5 bases; unmatched bases: 15. CDR1 is DFQATT and CDR2 is SNEGSKA in the germline V gene (reference sequence). This CDR3 region has 17 residues. This CDR3 reads CSARSGTGDPKNYGYTF. Here the CDR3 DNA reads TGCAGTGCTAGGTCCGGGACAGGGGACCCAAAAAATTATGGCTACACCTTC.

This clonotype was counted many times. The chain joins TRBV10-3 to TRBJ2-1, with 9 bases aligning to TRBD1. The CDR3 has 17 residues. The germline V gene encodes CDR1 ENHRY and CDR2 SYGVKD. Trimming at V came to 6 bases and at J to 6 bases, leaving 15 bases not matched to a gene. The DNA for the CDR3 is TGTGCCATCAGGAAAACTACTCCGGGACAGGGAACCAATGAGCAGTTCTTC. It encodes CAIRKTTPGQGTNEQFF.

The J gene is TRBJ2-5, the V gene TRBV5-4; weak D call: TRBD2 (6 bases). The CDR3 loop spans 17 amino acids. The germline V and J ends were trimmed by 0 bases and 5 bases, with 20 bases remaining between them. Germline loops: CDR1 SGHNT, CDR2 YYREEE (reference sequence). The CDR3 reads CASSLASSGLYGETQYF. The CDR3 DNA follows: TGTGCCAGCAGCTTGGCCTCCTCGGGACTCTACGGGGAGACCCAGTACTTC.

Ten or more counts support this clonotype. The chain links TRBV7-6 to TRBJ2-1, with 10 bases fitting TRBD1. Germline values: CDR1 SGHVS, CDR2 FNYEAQ. The junction had 1 base not matched to a gene; V was cut back by 1 base and J by 4 bases. CDR3 length equals 15 residues. The CDR3 sequence is CASSLEDRGYNEQFF. CDR3 nucleotide sequence: TGTGCCAGCAGCTTAGAGGACAGGGGGTACAATGAGCAGTTCTTC.

This clonotype was seen repeatedly, ten times or more. This sequence joins TRBV29-1 and TRBJ2-7; 7 bases are shared with TRBD1. Germline V gene lookup returns CDR1 SQVTM and CDR2 ANQGSEA. The CDR3 has 14 residues. V dropped 4 bases and J dropped 2; count of bases not matched to a gene: 8. This chain's CDR3 is CSVAIPGQPYEQYF. The CDR3, as DNA: TGCAGCGTTGCTATTCCGGGACAGCCCTACGAGCAGTACTTC.

The table lists this clonotype with many counts. The genes are TRBV15 and TRBJ2-2; D is possibly TRBD2 (5 bases). Germline V gene sequence: CDR1 LNHNV, CDR2 YYDKDF (reference sequence). The V end was cut by 0 bases, the J end by 6 bases, with 14 bases between. There are 16 residues in the CDR3. The CDR3 DNA sequence: TGTGCCACCAGCAGAGATGCCCTAGCTTGGGCCGGGGAGCTGTTTTTT. Its translation: CATSRDALAWAGELFF.